This paragraph covers one T cell receptor (beta chain) sequence. The sample belongs to a study of control samples from healthy donors and cancer patients. Method: immunoSEQ multiplex PCR; TCRdb's copy keeps in-frame clones and lacks some. This sample has 120,000 or so clones, with about nine tenths found just once. Sequencing used blood. The sequence was obtained from a man aged 18 to 29 in good health.

CDR3 DNA: TGTGCCAGCAGTCTCTGGCCCGGTGGCTACACCTTC. It specifies CASSLWPGGYTF. This rearrangement joins TRBV28 to TRBJ1-2; D is uncertain. V lost 5 bases to trimming and J lost 7 bases, with 11 bases between them. Germline CDR1 reads MDHEN; CDR2 reads SYDVKM. This CDR3 spans 12 amino acids.